The sequence of this T cell receptor beta chain was determined in a study of CD8 T cells in ankylosing spondylitis. Notes on the study in general: Disease-linked clones, CD8+, were relatively rare in peripheral blood. Matched synovial fluid from ankylosing spondylitis patients was reported to be enriched for disease-linked clones.

Quantitative 5'-RACE was performed with molecular barcodes, and it yielded the TCR beta libraries. One entry per CDR3 protein, called by TCRdb with MiXCR from the 5' RACE reads. The table has approximately 25,000 distinct CDR3 sequences, about a sixth seen once. This clonotype was seen a few times. Its antigen remains unidentified. V lost 6 bases to trimming and J lost 6 bases; unmatched junction nucleotides: 11. The CDR3 runs to 14 residues. Germline V CDR1 and CDR2: MNHEY, SVGEGT. The sequence came from a male donor with ankylosing spondylitis or in good health (not recorded which). The specimen was blood. The chain uses TRBV6-2 or TRBV6-3 and TRBJ2-7; 7 bases line up with TRBD2. The CDR3 DNA reads TGTGCCAGCAGAGGGGTCCGGGGGGATGGCGAGCAGTACTTC. It codes for CASRGVRGDGEQYF.